This passage covers 14 T cell receptor beta chains from one sample sequenced in a study of blood T cell repertoires in COVID-19 (dated by TCRdb to the early 2020s). Library preparation was by the immunoSEQ multiplex PCR assay. Drawn from immuneACCESS, this table holds only the in-frame rearrangements with V and J called that TCRdb kept. Clones are partly lost; checked studies trace under half to an unresolved V gene and leave the rest unexplained. This sample comprises just over 60,000 clones, 70% to 80% of them detected only once. The biggest ten clones account for around a sixth of the sample. Material: peripheral blood. The receptor set was obtained from a man in his fifties or sixties with acute or convalescent COVID-19.

The J gene is TRBJ2-3, the V gene TRBV7-9; 7 bases match TRBD1. Trimming removed 3 bases from V and 2 bases from J; junction bases left unmatched: 5. Germline V lookup: CDR1 SEHNR, CDR2 FQNEAQ (reference sequence). CDR3 length: 15 amino acids. CDR3: CASSFPTGTTDTQYF. The DNA for the CDR3 is TGTGCCAGCAGCTTCCCGACAGGGACCACAGATACGCAGTATTTT.

The chain is built from TRBV5-6 and TRBJ2-7, with 7 bases that match TRBD2. The CDR3 is 14 amino acids. CDR1 and CDR2 (germline): SGHDT, YYEEEE. V dropped 1 base and J dropped 3; count of bases not matched to a gene: 4. The CDR3: CASSLREGLYEQYF. The DNA of the CDR3 is TGTGCCAGCAGCTTGAGGGAGGGCCTCTACGAGCAGTACTTC.

The rearrangement uses TRBV7-2 and TRBJ2-7; 10 positions agree with TRBD2. With V trimmed by 7 bases and J by 5 bases, 14 bases remained unmatched. From germline, CDR1 is SGHTA and CDR2 FQGNSA. The CDR3 covers 16 residues. The CDR3 is CASNIRSSGSIHEQYF. The CDR3 coding sequence is TGTGCCAGCAACATTAGGTCTAGCGGGAGTATCCACGAGCAGTACTTC.

The chain employs TRBV4-1 and TRBJ2-1; TRBD2 matches 8 bases. The CDR3 is made up of 19 amino acids. Germline assignment: CDR1 MGHRA and CDR2 YSYEKL. The J segment lost 3 bases and the V segment lost 0 bases, leaving 13 bases of the junction unmatched. The CDR3 sequence: CASSQERVGFGRDYNEQFF. The CDR3 DNA reads as TGCGCCAGCAGCCAAGAGAGGGTGGGATTCGGGAGGGACTACAATGAGCAGTTCTTC.

V usage is TRBV7-8 and J usage is TRBJ1-1, with TRBD1 matching over 10 bases. Trimming removed 10 bases from V and 4 bases from J; junction bases left unmatched: 9. Per the germline V gene, CDR1 is SGHVS and CDR2 is FQNEAQ. This CDR3 region has 14 residues. CDR3 nucleotide sequence: TGTGCCACCAAAGGACAGGGGGATGGCACTGAAGCTTTCTTT. This translates into CATKGQGDGTEAFF.

The rearrangement joins TRBV6-6 to TRBJ2-7, with 8 bases matching TRBD1. Trimming removed 4 bases from V and 1 base from J; junction bases left unmatched: 3. This CDR3 has 14 amino acids. The germline V gene has CDR1 MNHNY and CDR2 SVGAGI (reference sequence). This chain's CDR3 is CASSFRDRSYEQYF. The CDR3 region has the DNA TGTGCCAGCAGTTTCCGGGACAGGTCCTACGAGCAGTACTTC.

The V and J genes are TRBV27 and TRBJ2-2; TRBD2 might be the D (7 bases). Germline V CDR1 and CDR2: MNHEY, SMNVEV (reference sequence). Deletions cut 0 bases from V and 6 bases from J, with 11 bases between. This CDR3 region has 15 residues. CDR3 sequence reads: CASSLSTGRAGELFF. The CDR3 bases are TGTGCCAGCAGTTTATCCACAGGGAGGGCCGGGGAGCTGTTTTTT.

This clone was seen a single time. V and J are TRBV4-1 and TRBJ1-2; no clear D. This CDR3 contains 13 residues. Per germline, CDR1 MGHRA and CDR2 YSYEKL. The germline V and J ends were trimmed by 1 base and 8 bases, with 11 bases remaining between them. The CDR3 DNA reads as TGCGCCAGCAGCCAAGTTAACCGCGCAGGCTACACCTTC. This encodes CASSQVNRAGYTF.

The rearrangement links TRBV19 to TRBJ2-7, with a weak D call TRBD1 (5 bases). The germline V gene encodes CDR1 LNHDA and CDR2 SQIVND (reference sequence). Trimming removed 3 bases at V and 7 bases at J, with 13 bases between. The CDR3 contains 13 residues. The CDR3 is CASSIRQGREQYF. CDR3 nucleotide sequence: TGTGCCAGTAGTATTCGGCAGGGTAGAGAGCAGTACTTC.

V is TRBV19 and J is TRBJ1-5, with 7 bases fitting TRBD1. Germline-derived CDR1 and CDR2 are LNHDA and SQIVND (reference sequence). Losses at the gene ends were 1 base for V and 4 bases for J; bases not matched to a gene: 7. The CDR3 totals 16 residues. The CDR3 loop reads CASSIVQGQRNQPQHF. In DNA, the CDR3 is TGTGCCAGTAGTATAGTGCAGGGACAGCGGAATCAGCCCCAGCATTTT.

V is TRBV28 and J is TRBJ2-1; no reliable D call. There are 14 residues in the CDR3. The V gene lost 6 bases and the J gene lost 4 bases, with 13 bases spanning the gap. Germline loops: CDR1 MDHEN, CDR2 SYDVKM. The CDR3 DNA is TGTGCCAGCAGCCCAGAAAGCGTTTACAATGAGCAGTTCTTC. Its protein product is CASSPESVYNEQFF.

The rearrangement uses TRBV29-1 and TRBJ2-3, with TRBD2 identical over 9 bases. Trimming at V came to 0 bases and at J to 2 bases, leaving 6 bases not matched to a gene. In germline, CDR1 is SQVTM, CDR2 ANQGSEA. The length of the CDR3 is 16 residues. CDR3 bases: TGCAGCGTTGAAGAACTCCTAGCGGGGTCCACAGATACGCAGTATTTT. Translation: CSVEELLAGSTDTQYF.

The chain recombines TRBV5-1 with TRBJ2-1, with 12 bases identical to TRBD2. This CDR3 region has 15 residues. V lost 2 bases and J lost 4; bases outside the gene matches: 1. The germline CDR1 and CDR2 sequences are SGHRS and YFSETQ. Here the CDR3 DNA reads TGCGCCAGCAGCTTTGGACTAGCGGGGTACAATGAGCAGTTCTTC. Its translation: CASSFGLAGYNEQFF. The full variable domain, completed using reference TRBV5-1 and TRBJ2-1, is KAGVTQTPRYLIKTRGQQVTLSCSPISGHRSVSWYQQTPGQGLQFLFEYFSETQRNKGNFPGRFSGRQFSNSRSEMNVSTLELGDSALYLCASSFGLAGYNEQFFGPGTRLTVL.

This chain joins TRBV9 and TRBJ2-5; D is perhaps TRBD2 (7 bases). CDR3 length equals 15 residues. Looked up from germline, CDR1 is SGDLS and CDR2 is YYNGEE. Deletions cut 2 bases from V and 4 bases from J, with 15 bases between. The CDR3 here is CASSVGSGGGETQYF. For the CDR3, the DNA is TGTGCCAGCAGCGTGGGCTCGGGGGGCGGAGAGACCCAGTACTTC.